A selection of T cell receptor beta chains follows, all from one sample in a study of blood T cell repertoires in COVID-19. Data came from immunoSEQ multiplex PCR; TCRdb stores just in-frame clones and leaves some out. Of nearly 250,000 clones in the sample, roughly 79% were seen once. The material sequenced was peripheral blood. These receptors were obtained from a woman at least 80 years old with acute or convalescent COVID-19. CDR3s include the opening cysteine and the closing phenylalanine or tryptophan. D genes are given only for firm matches. Clone size appears in some rows only: once, few, many, or a class for an expanded clone.

j_call clone_size v_call d_call cdr3_length cdr3_nt cdr3_aa
TRBJ1-1 - TRBV2 TRBD1 16 TGTGCCAGCAGTGCGGACAGGGGAAGTTTAGGCACTGAAGCTTTCTTT CASSADRGSLGTEAFF
TRBJ1-1 - TRBV12-3/TRBV12-4 - 13 TGTGCCAGCAGCCCGGAGAGGAACACTGAAGCTTTCTTT CASSPERNTEAFF
TRBJ2-3 - TRBV12-5 - 14 TGTGCTAGTGGTTTGGTAACAGGTACAGATACGCAGTATTTT CASGLVTGTDTQYF
TRBJ1-5 few TRBV20-1 TRBD1 13 TGCAGTGCTATTGACAGGGTAAATCAGCCCCAGCATTTT CSAIDRVNQPQHF
TRBJ2-7 - TRBV2 - 13 TGTGCCAGCAGTGTGGGCAGGGGCTCCGAGCAGTACTTC CASSVGRGSEQYF
TRBJ1-5 - TRBV19 TRBD1 14 TGTGCCAGCGTTTGGACAGGTGGTTATCAGCCCCAGCATTTT CASVWTGGYQPQHF
TRBJ1-1 - TRBV19 - 13 TGTGCCAGTAGTTCTGCAGGGAACACTGAAGCTTTCTTT CASSSAGNTEAFF
TRBJ2-2 - TRBV18 - 12 TGTGCCAGCTCCTTAAACACCGGGGAGCTGTTTTTT CASSLNTGELFF
TRBJ2-3 - TRBV19 TRBD1 15 TGTGCCAGTAGCCGGGACAGACAAAGCACAGATACGCAGTATTTT CASSRDRQSTDTQYF
TRBJ2-6 few TRBV2 TRBD1 16 TGTGCCAGCAGGATGGACAGGGGCTCTGGGGCCAACGTCCTGACTTTC CASRMDRGSGANVLTF
TRBJ1-2 once TRBV28 - 12 TGTGCCAGCAGTTTGACTGCCTATGGCTACACCTTC CASSLTAYGYTF
TRBJ1-1 - TRBV4-2 - 17 TGTGCCAGCAGCCAACCCAAGGAGTTTTTTTCCAGCACTGAAGCTTTCTTT CASSQPKEFFSSTEAFF
TRBJ2-3 - TRBV9 - 16 TGTGCCAGCAGCGTAGATGGGACATCCTACACAGATACGCAGTATTTT CASSVDGTSYTDTQYF
TRBJ2-1 - TRBV4-2 - 16 TGTGCCAGCAGCCGTACCGGGACAACTTCCTACAATGAGCAGTTCTTC CASSRTGTTSYNEQFF
TRBJ2-3 once TRBV5-1 TRBD2 17 TGCGCCAGCCAAACGATGCCTAGCGGCCTAAGCACAGATACGCAGTATTTT CASQTMPSGLSTDTQYF
TRBJ2-2 - TRBV11-2 TRBD1 15 TGTGCCAGCAGCGACGTAGGGGGCAGCACCGGGGAGCTGTTTTTT CASSDVGGSTGELFF
TRBJ2-1 - TRBV5-1 TRBD2 15 TGCGCCAGCAGCTTTTTAGCGGGAGTCTACAATGAGCAGTTCTTC CASSFLAGVYNEQFF
TRBJ1-1 - TRBV9 - 14 TGTGCCAGCAGCGTAGCTGGACAGAACACTGAAGCTTTCTTT CASSVAGQNTEAFF
TRBJ2-7 - TRBV6-5 TRBD2 15 TGTGCCAGCAGTCTCATAGCGGGAGGATCCTACGAGCAGTACTTC CASSLIAGGSYEQYF
TRBJ2-7 - TRBV2 TRBD2 16 TGTGCCAGCAGTCCCTTCGGGATAGCGGGGGGGCGCGAGCAGTACTTC CASSPFGIAGGREQYF
TRBJ1-5 - TRBV7-9 TRBD1 14 TGTGCCAGCAGCTTGACAGGGGCCGATCAGCCCCAGCATTTT CASSLTGADQPQHF
TRBJ2-1 - TRBV5-4 - 13 TGTGCCAGCAGTACCGGGAAATTTAATGAGCAGTTCTTC CASSTGKFNEQFF
TRBJ2-3 - TRBV15 TRBD2 13 TGTGCCTCTAGCGGGACCGCCGGATCTTTGCAGTATTTT CASSGTAGSLQYF
TRBJ2-3 - TRBV18 - 14 TGTGCCAGCTCAGCAGGGGTCTTGACAGATACGCAGTATTTT CASSAGVLTDTQYF
TRBJ2-5 - TRBV10-3 - 15 TGTGCCATCAGTGACGGACAGCGGGGTGGGGAGACCCAGTACTTC CAISDGQRGGETQYF
TRBJ2-3 - TRBV7-2 TRBD2 18 TGTGCCAGCAGCTTATTTGGCGGGAGGGTAAGAGGCACAGATACGCAGTATTTT CASSLFGGRVRGTDTQYF
TRBJ2-5 once TRBV4-1 TRBD1 15 TGCGCCAGCAGCCCGGCCGGGACAGGCAAAGAGACCCAGTACTTC CASSPAGTGKETQYF
TRBJ2-1 - TRBV6-5 TRBD2 15 TGTGCCAGCAGTAAAACTAGCGGGAGGAGGATTGAGCAGTTCTTC CASSKTSGRRIEQFF
TRBJ2-7 - TRBV4-1 - 17 TGCGCCAGCAGCCGCGACTACCGCATCCTCGGACCCTACGAGCAGTACTTC CASSRDYRILGPYEQYF
TRBJ1-6 - TRBV18 - 13 TGTGCCAGCTCACCGGCGGCGAATTCACCCCTCCACTTT CASSPAANSPLHF
TRBJ2-2 - TRBV2 - 15 TGTGCCAGCAGTGGTTTCAACTTAAACACCGGGGAGCTGTTTTTT CASSGFNLNTGELFF
TRBJ1-1 once TRBV19 - 16 TGTGCCAGTAGTATGGGGCAGACCGGCATGAACACTGAAGCTTTCTTT CASSMGQTGMNTEAFF
TRBJ2-3 - TRBV9 - 15 TGTGCCAGCAGCCCGAGATCCAGGGGCACAGATACGCAGTATTTT CASSPRSRGTDTQYF
TRBJ2-5 - TRBV7-9 TRBD1 14 TGTGCCAGCAGGACCGGGACAGCCCAAGAGACCCAGTACTTC CASRTGTAQETQYF
TRBJ1-5 - TRBV7-3 TRBD1 19 TGTGCCAGCAGCCAGTGGGGGACAGGGGTCTCGGATAGCAATCAGCCCCAGCATTTT CASSQWGTGVSDSNQPQHF
TRBJ1-2 - TRBV6-2/TRBV6-3 TRBD1 16 TGTGCCAGCAGCTCCCGGGACAGGGGGCTGGGAGGCGGCTACACCTTC CASSSRDRGLGGGYTF
TRBJ1-5 - TRBV21-1 - 16 TGTGCCAGCAGCTGGAAACAGGGGGCACGCAATCAGCCCCAGCATTTT CASSWKQGARNQPQHF
TRBJ1-2 - TRBV7-2 - 17 TGTGCCAGCAGCTCGCAGGGAGGAGGGCCCAATGTTGGGGGCTACACCTTC CASSSQGGGPNVGGYTF
TRBJ2-7 - TRBV2 - 13 TGTGCCAGCGGAAAAAAGGGGAACTACGAGCAGTACTTC CASGKKGNYEQYF
TRBJ2-1 - TRBV9 TRBD2 18 TGTGCCAGCAGCGTAGCGGTTAGCGGGGGTGTGGGGTACAATGAGCAGTTCTTC CASSVAVSGGVGYNEQFF
TRBJ2-1 - TRBV12-5 - 15 TGTGCTAGTGGTTTTTCTGGACAGACTTTCAATGAGCAGTTCTTC CASGFSGQTFNEQFF
TRBJ1-5 - TRBV27 - 15 TGTGCCACTAGTAGGACACCTAATAGCAATCAGCCCCAGCATTTT CATSRTPNSNQPQHF
TRBJ2-4 - TRBV2 TRBD1 14 TGTGCCAGCACCCAACCGGGACAGGGAATTAATCAGTACTTC CASTQPGQGINQYF
TRBJ2-7 few TRBV11-2 - 14 TGTGCCAGCAGCTTATGGGCCAACTCCTACGAGCAGTACTTC CASSLWANSYEQYF
TRBJ1-1 - TRBV6-4 TRBD1 17 TGTGCCAGCAGTGACCAAGACAGGGGTCGCTTAAACACTGAAGCTTTCTTT CASSDQDRGRLNTEAFF
TRBJ2-1 - TRBV6-5 TRBD2 13 TGTGCCAGCAGGGCTAGCGGGAACAATGAGCAGTTCTTC CASRASGNNEQFF
TRBJ2-1 - TRBV29-1 - 15 TGCAGCGTTGAAACACAGCCAAGCTCCTACAATGAGCAGTTCTTC CSVETQPSSYNEQFF
TRBJ2-1 many TRBV24-1 TRBD1 18 TGTGCCACCAGTGATGGACAGGGGAGGTTGGGTTCCTACAATGAGCAGTTCTTC CATSDGQGRLGSYNEQFF
TRBJ1-1 - TRBV15 TRBD1 16 TGTGCCACCAGCAGCGGGACTCTCGCCAGGGGGGTTTACGCTTTCTTT CATSSGTLARGVYAFF
TRBJ1-4 - TRBV18 - 12 TGTGCCAGCTCCCACCGGTTTGAAAAACTGTTTTTT CASSHRFEKLFF
TRBJ1-1 - TRBV11-3 - 14 TGTGCCAGCAGCTCACAGGGTAGTGGCACTGAAGCTTTCTTT CASSSQGSGTEAFF
TRBJ2-3 - TRBV11-2 TRBD2 15 TGTGCCAGCAGCTTAACTAGCGGGGGGGCGGATACGCAGTATTTT CASSLTSGGADTQYF
TRBJ2-3 - TRBV19 - 15 TGTGCCAGTAGTATCGCGGGTTGGGTTGCAGATACGCAGTATTTT CASSIAGWVADTQYF
TRBJ2-4 - TRBV4-2 TRBD2 16 TGTGCCAGCAGCCAAGAGCTAGCGGGAGGGCCAAACATTCAGTACTTC CASSQELAGGPNIQYF
TRBJ1-2 - TRBV28 - 12 TGTGCCAGCAGTTTAGCAGGGTGGGGCTACACCTTC CASSLAGWGYTF